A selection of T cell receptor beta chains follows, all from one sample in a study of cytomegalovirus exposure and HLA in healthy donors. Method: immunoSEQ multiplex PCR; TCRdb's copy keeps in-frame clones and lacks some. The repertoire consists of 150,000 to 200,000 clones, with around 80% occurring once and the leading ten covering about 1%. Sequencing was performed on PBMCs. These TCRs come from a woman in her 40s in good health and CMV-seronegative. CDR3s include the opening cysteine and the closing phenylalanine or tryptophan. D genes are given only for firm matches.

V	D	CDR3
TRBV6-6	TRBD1	CASSGQDANTGELFF
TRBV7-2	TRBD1	CASSSSGQLNTEAFF
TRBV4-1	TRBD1	CASSQGTGDLWEGTQYF
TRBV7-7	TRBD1	CASSPTTGINTGELFF
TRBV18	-	CASSVNPRVSGNTIYF
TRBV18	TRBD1	CASSPTRDSPNEKLFF
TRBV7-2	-	CASSLYGRGDIGYTF
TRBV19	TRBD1	CASMWTGGTEAFF
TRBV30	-	CAWIYLNYGYTF
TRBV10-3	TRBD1	CAISGDRAGELFF
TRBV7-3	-	CASSLTAGMNTEAFF
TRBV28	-	CASRRDQPQHF
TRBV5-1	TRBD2	CASSLVPSGRAASSYNEQFF
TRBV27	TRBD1	CASRWMGQGVTEAFF
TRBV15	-	CATSRGSGGAEFF
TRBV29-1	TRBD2	CSVPRTSGRGRNEQFF
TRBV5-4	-	CASSFATVNTEAFF
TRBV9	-	CASSVGLQDNYGYTF
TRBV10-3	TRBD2	CAIGAGGPGDEQFF
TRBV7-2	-	CASSSLVEAFF
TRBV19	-	CASSPRDSTSYNEQFF
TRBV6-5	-	CASSYDAGERYGYTF
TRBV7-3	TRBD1	CASSLGTDTGELFF
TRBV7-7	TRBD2	CASSPIGGSLSGGTDTQYF
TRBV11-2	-	CASSAQGGVQETQYF
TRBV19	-	CASSSLGAAVNYGYTF
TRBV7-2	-	CASSFLRGTGANVLTF
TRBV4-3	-	CASSQDMNWGPYNEQFF
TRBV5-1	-	CASSLSLREEFF
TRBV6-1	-	CASSEQAGAGEKLFF
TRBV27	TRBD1	CASSFRDRAETQYF
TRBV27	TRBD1	CASSLVGTGGYEQYF
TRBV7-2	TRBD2	CASSLGGSGGYEQYF
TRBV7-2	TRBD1	CASSSAGGSYNEQFF
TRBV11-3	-	CASSLDASPYNEQFF
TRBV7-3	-	CASSPTGRVTEAFF
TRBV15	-	CATSREPLAELSARFF
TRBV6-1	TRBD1	CASISRQGGYGYTF
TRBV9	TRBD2	CASSPSLAGGKETQYF
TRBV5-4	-	CASSLVSGNTEAFF
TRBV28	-	CASSSTGPIGYEQYF
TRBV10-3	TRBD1	CAISESISRGRDLDEKLFF
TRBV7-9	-	CASSLAVANSPLHF
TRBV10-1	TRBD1	CASNPRGDISYTF
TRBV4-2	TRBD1	CASSQDPPTGSAGYTF
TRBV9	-	CASSDASDTQYF
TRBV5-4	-	CASSLELGSSPLHF
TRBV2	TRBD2	CASSEPIGGGTTYEQYF
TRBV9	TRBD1	CASSPGQPYNEQFF
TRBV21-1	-	CASPGYPPTGESLSNQPQHF
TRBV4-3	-	CASSQDRDINYGYTF
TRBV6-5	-	CASSYEHLYGYTF
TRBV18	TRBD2	CASSRTSGRVDEQYF
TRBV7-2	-	CASSLELRETQYF